Sequencing of this T cell receptor (beta chain) was carried out in a study of CD8 T cells in ankylosing spondylitis. TCRdb redid the calling of the 5' RACE reads with MiXCR, one entry per CDR3 protein. The data show 500,000 to 650,000 distinct CDR3 sequences, approximately 5.3% seen once. This clonotype was recorded at least ten times. The antigen is undetermined. Findings of the study overall: Among TCR beta sequences, a motif of eight highly homologous variants appeared characteristic of ankylosing spondylitis blood.

The sequenced sample was blood, either unsorted or a sorted T cell fraction (not recorded which). The TCR was taken from a male donor with ankylosing spondylitis.

As DNA, the CDR3 is TGTGCCATCAAGAGACAGGGGGCAACCTACGAGCAGTACTTC. Residues: CAIKRQGATYEQYF. The V and J genes are TRBV10-3 and TRBJ2-7, with 10 positions matching TRBD1. The CDR3 covers 14 residues. CDR1 and CDR2 (germline): ENHRY, SYGVKD. V lost 7 bases and J lost 2; bases outside the gene matches: 5.